This TCR beta chain emerged from a study of graft-versus-host responses after intestinal transplantation. Across the whole study: Each transplant was multivisceral, liver-intestinal, or isolated intestinal. The recipients all started with anti-thymocyte globulin induction and then took tacrolimus and steroids for three to four years.

Details on this clone: Its matching antigen is unknown.

Regarding the study as a whole: GvH clones occurred in recipient marrow; some first appeared in ileum or blood. Early post-transplant HvG declines were associated with peak circulating GvH clone levels.

Method: immunoSEQ multiplex PCR; TCRdb's copy keeps in-frame clones and lacks some. Among 35,000 to 45,000 clones, 85% to 95% were seen once, and the ten largest hold 3.6%. Germline loops: CDR1 SGHAT, CDR2 FQNNGV. The CDR3 runs 18 residues. V lost 1 base, J lost 2 bases, and 8 bases stayed unmatched. The sequence derives from a human patient who received an intestinal transplant, so some T cells may come from the graft donor. The chain couples TRBV11-2 to TRBJ2-5, with 12 nucleotides matching TRBD2. The material was PBMCs, obtained 734 days after intestinal transplantation. CDR3 loop: CASSLVSSGGAGQETQYF. The CDR3 DNA reads TGTGCCAGCAGCTTAGTGTCTAGCGGGGGGGCAGGGCAAGAGACCCAGTACTTC.